This T cell receptor beta chain was retrieved from a study of OX40 agonist ivuxolimab in advanced cancers. About the full investigation: Ivuxolimab was a fully human IgG2 agonistic monoclonal antibody targeting the costimulatory receptor OX40 (CD134). Intravenous ivuxolimab was administered to patients every 2 weeks at six dose levels: 0.01, 0.1, 0.3, 1.5, 3 and 10 mg/kg. Of the roughly 52 dose-escalation patients, hepatocellular carcinoma was present in about 19, melanoma in roughly 15, renal cell carcinoma in 9 and head and neck cancer in 9. In the dose-escalation cohort, approximately 82% of patients were male, and the mean age was 60 years with a range of roughly 23 to 79. Prior anti-PD-1, anti-PD-L1 or anti-CTLA-4 therapy was permitted, and checkpoint inhibitors had been received by roughly two fifths of dose-escalation patients. Partial responses were achieved by three dose-escalation patients, of whom one had hepatocellular carcinoma and two had cutaneous melanoma. The purpose of peripheral TCRbeta sequencing was to test whether ivuxolimab changed TCR sequence diversity and led to clonal T-cell expansion. The monotherapy dose-escalation portion (N of about 57 patients) of the phase I ivuxolimab trial is reported in the paper. General conclusions and limits of the study: On average, CD8+ T cells showed more expanded clones than CD4+ T cells after ivuxolimab. In partial responders in the 0.1-3.0 mg/kg groups, normalized peripheral clonal expansion was found to be among the lowest, especially among CD8+ T cells. Low levels of normalized T-cell clonal expansion were also seen in some nonresponding patients. Clonal expansion of both CD4+ and CD8+ blood T cells was observed from baseline to week 6 at doses 0.1 to 3.0 mg/kg. Which antigens the clonally expanded peripheral T cells were specific for was not determined.

Patients with a history of autoimmune disease or receiving systemic immunosuppression were excluded from the trial. Peripheral blood for TCR sequencing was drawn from every dose cohort at baseline, at cycle 4 day 1 and at cycle 7 day 1. Samples came from an open-label, multicenter, first-in-human phase I dose-escalation trial of ivuxolimab. Adults with locally advanced or metastatic head and neck squamous cell, hepatocellular, melanoma or renal cell carcinoma were enrolled in the trial. Before TCR sequencing, CD4+ and CD8+ T cells were separately sorted from peripheral blood. As regards this clone: This receptor's antigen is unknown. No clone much larger than this one lies a single base away; base qualities are absent.

For sequencing of the TCRbeta CDR3 region, genomic DNA was extracted from the sorted cells. The immunoSEQ Assay was used to sequence the TCRbeta CDR3 regions. Sourced from immuneACCESS, this table was stored by TCRdb with only in-frame sequences that have V and J called. A share of the clones is absent; for the studies checked, an unresolved V gene accounts for under half, and the remainder has no known explanation. This sample holds 39,000 or so clones; 70% to 90% were observed only once. In total, the top ten clones hold about an eighth of the sample. The CDR3 starts with the cysteine, ends with the phenylalanine, and has 16 residues. Just CDR3 DNA is preserved here, 48 bases in frame from base 1. CDR1 and CDR2 are read off the germline V gene as MNHNS and SASEGT. The junction shows trimming of 0 bases on V and 4 bases on J, and the gene matches do not reach 6 bases of it.

The clonotype was recovered from an adult with an advanced solid tumor such as melanoma, head and neck, liver or kidney cancer. The specimen comprised CD4+ or CD8+ T cells sorted from blood, sampled in a trial of the OX40 agonist ivuxolimab. The V gene is TRBV6-1 and the J gene is TRBJ1-2; 9 bases in between match TRBD1. This receptor has the CDR3 CASSEAGQGFGYGYTF. The base sequence is TGTGCCAGCAGTGAAGCGGGACAGGGCTTTGGCTATGGCTACACCTTC.